This TCR beta chain originates from a study of OX40 agonist ivuxolimab in advanced cancers. Assay used: immunoSEQ multiplex PCR; TCRdb lists only in-frame clones, some missing. The sample shows approximately 120,000 clones, approximately 90% of them seen only once. Notes on this clone: Its matching antigen is unknown.

V was shortened by 8 bases and J by 1 base, with 12 bases between the two germline ends. The CDR3 is 14 amino acids. Germline CDR1 and CDR2: SGHVS and FQNEAQ. Study results and caveats: On average, a greater number of expanded clones characterised CD8+ T cells relative to CD4+.

The chain combines TRBV7-8 with TRBJ1-5; no clear D gene. The receptor's source is an adult with an advanced solid tumor such as melanoma, head and neck, liver or kidney cancer. The source was CD4+ or CD8+ T cells sorted from blood, collected in a trial of the OX40 agonist ivuxolimab. CDR3 loop: CASATGKSNQPQHF. The CDR3 DNA reads as TGTGCCAGCGCCACCGGGAAAAGCAATCAGCCCCAGCATTTT. Variable domain in full (rest from reference TRBV7-8 and TRBJ1-5): GAGVSQSPRYKVAKRGQDVALRCDPISGHVSLFWYQQALGQGPEFLTYFQNEAQLDKSGLPSDRFFAERPEGSVSTLKIQRTQQEDSAVYLCASATGKSNQPQHFGDGTRLSIL.